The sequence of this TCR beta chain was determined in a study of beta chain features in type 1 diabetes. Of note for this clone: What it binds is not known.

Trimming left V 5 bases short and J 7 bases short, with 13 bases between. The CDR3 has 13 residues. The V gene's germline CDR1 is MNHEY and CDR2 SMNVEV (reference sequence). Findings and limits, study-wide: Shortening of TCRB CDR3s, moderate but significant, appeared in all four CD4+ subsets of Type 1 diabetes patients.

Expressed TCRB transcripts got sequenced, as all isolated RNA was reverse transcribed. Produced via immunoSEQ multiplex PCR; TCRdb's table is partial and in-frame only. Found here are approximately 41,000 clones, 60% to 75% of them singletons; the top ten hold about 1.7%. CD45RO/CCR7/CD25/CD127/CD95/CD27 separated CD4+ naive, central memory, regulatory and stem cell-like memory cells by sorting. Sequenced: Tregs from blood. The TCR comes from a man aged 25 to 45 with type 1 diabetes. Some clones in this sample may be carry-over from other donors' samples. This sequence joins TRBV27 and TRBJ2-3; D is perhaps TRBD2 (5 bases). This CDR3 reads CASSEGYPYTQYF. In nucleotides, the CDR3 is TGTGCCAGCAGTGAGGGTTACCCATATACGCAGTATTTT.